One TCR beta chain is described in this entry. TCRdb used MiXCR to reprocess the 5' RACE reads, holding one entry per CDR3 protein. The sample lists roughly 36,000 distinct CDR3 sequences; approximately 6.3% were seen once. The CDR3 is 15 residues long. Looked up from germline, CDR1 is MNHEY and CDR2 is SMNVEV (reference sequence). V shed 1 base and J 7 bases; nucleotides not matched to a gene: 4. This entry belongs to a study of spatial heterogeneity in lung cancer. Time point indicated: sample taken at primary tumor resection. Without sorting, whole RNA was sequenced from tumor, nontumor lung or frozen PBMC.

The V and J genes are TRBV27 and TRBJ2-1, with 10 bases aligning to TRBD1. The TCR comes from a male donor with early-stage non-small cell lung cancer. Source: PBMCs, taken at surgery. The CDR3 nucleotides read TGTGCCAGCAGTTTATGGGGACAGGGGTTTAATGAGCAGTTCTTC. Its translation is CASSLWGQGFNEQFF.